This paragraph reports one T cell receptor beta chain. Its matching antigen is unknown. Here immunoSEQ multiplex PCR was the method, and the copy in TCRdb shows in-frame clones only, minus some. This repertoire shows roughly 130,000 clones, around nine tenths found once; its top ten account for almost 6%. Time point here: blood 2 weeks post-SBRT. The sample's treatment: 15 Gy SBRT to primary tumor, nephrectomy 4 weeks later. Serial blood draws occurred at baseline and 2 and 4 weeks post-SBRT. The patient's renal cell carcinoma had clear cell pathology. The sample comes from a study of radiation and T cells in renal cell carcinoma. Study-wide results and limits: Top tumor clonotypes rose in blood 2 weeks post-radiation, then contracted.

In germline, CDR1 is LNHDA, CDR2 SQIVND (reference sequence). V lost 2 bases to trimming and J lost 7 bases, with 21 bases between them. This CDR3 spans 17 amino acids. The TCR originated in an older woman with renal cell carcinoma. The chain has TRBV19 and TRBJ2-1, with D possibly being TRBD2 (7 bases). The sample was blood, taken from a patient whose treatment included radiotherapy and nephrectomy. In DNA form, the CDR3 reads TGTGCCAGTAGTATAAGGGTTTCGGGGGGCGCAGGGAATGAGCAGTTCTTC. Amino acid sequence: CASSIRVSGGAGNEQFF.